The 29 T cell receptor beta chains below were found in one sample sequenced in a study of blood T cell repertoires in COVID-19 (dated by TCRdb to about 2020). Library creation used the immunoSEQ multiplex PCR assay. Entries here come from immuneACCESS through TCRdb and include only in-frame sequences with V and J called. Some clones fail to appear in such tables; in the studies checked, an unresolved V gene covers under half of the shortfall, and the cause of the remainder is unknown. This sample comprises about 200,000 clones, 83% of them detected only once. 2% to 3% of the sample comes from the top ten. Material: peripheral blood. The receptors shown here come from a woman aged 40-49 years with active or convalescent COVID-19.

CDR3 amino acids: CASRGQGMNTEAFF. Written as DNA, the CDR3 is TGTGCCAGCAGGGGACAGGGAATGAACACTGAAGCTTTCTTT. V and J are TRBV28 and TRBJ1-1; TRBD1 matches 9 bases. Germline V CDR1 and CDR2: MDHEN, SYDVKM. The CDR3 runs 14 residues. Trimming cost V 6 bases and J 0 bases; bases outside gene matches: 2.

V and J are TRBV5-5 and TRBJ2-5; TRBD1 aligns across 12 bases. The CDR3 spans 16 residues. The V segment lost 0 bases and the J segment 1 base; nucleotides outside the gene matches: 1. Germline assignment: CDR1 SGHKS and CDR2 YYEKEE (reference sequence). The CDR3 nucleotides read TGTGCCAGCAGCTTGGGGGACAGGGGGCCCCAAGAGACCCAGTACTTC. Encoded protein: CASSLGDRGPQETQYF. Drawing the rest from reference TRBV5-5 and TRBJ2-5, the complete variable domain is DAGVTQSPTHLIKTRGQQVTLRCSPISGHKSVSWYQQVLGQGPQFIFQYYEKEERGRGNFPDRFSARQFPNYSSELNVNALLLGDSALYLCASSLGDRGPQETQYFGPGTRLLVL.

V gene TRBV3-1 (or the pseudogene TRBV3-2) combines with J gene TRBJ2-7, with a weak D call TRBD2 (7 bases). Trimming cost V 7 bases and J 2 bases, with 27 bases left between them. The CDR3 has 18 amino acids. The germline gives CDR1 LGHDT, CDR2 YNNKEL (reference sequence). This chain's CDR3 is CASKPGGGGTLNPYEQYF. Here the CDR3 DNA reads TGTGCCAGCAAACCTGGAGGGGGGGGCACCCTCAATCCCTACGAGCAGTACTTC.

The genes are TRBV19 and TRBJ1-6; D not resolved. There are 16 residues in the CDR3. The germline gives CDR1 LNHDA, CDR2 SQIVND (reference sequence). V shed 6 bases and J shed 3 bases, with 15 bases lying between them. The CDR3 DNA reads TGTGCCAGTAGATCATCATCGGGGAGCTATAATTCACCCCTCCACTTT. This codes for CASRSSSGSYNSPLHF.

CDR3 region: CASSPDRRRGYEQYF. The CDR3 coding sequence is TGTGCCAGCAGCCCCGACCGAAGGAGGGGATACGAGCAGTACTTC. The J gene is TRBJ2-7, the V gene TRBV6-5; tentative D call: TRBD2 (6 bases). V gave up 6 bases and J gave up 4 bases, with 19 bases separating them. Germline CDR1 reads MNHEY; CDR2 reads SVGAGI. The CDR3 runs to 15 residues.

CDR3 bases: TGTGCCAGCAGTCTCTTGATTAGGACAGCTAATAATTCACCCCTCCACTTT. Protein sequence: CASSLLIRTANNSPLHF. The genes are TRBV6-6 and TRBJ1-6, with D possibly being TRBD1 (6 bases). Germline V lookup: CDR1 MNHNY, CDR2 SVGAGI (reference sequence). CDR3 length: 17 residues. Trimming removed 5 bases at V and 5 bases at J, with 19 bases between.

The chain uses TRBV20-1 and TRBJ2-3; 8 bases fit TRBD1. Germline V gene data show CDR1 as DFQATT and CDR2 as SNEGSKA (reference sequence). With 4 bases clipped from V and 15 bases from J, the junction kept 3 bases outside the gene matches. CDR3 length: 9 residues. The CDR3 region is CSATGGQYF. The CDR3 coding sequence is TGCAGTGCTACAGGGGGCCAATATTTT.

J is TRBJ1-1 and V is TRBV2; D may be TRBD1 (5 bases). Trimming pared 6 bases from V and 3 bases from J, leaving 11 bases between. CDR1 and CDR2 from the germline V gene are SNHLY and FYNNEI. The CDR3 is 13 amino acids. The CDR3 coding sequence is TGTGCCAGCAGGCAGGGTCCGGACACTGAAGCTTTCTTT. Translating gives CASRQGPDTEAFF. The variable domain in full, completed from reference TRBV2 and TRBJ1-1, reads EPEVTQTPSHQVTQMGQEVILRCVPISNHLYFYWYRQILGQKVEFLVSFYNNEISEKSEIFDDQFSVERPDGSNFTLKIRSTKLEDSAMYFCASRQGPDTEAFFGQGTRLTVV.

CDR3 DNA: TGCAGCGTTGTTCGGGACAGTCCCTACGAGCAGTACTTC. It specifies CSVVRDSPYEQYF. The rearrangement uses TRBV29-1 and TRBJ2-7; 7 bases agree with TRBD1. Germline-derived CDR1 and CDR2 are SQVTM and ANQGSEA. V lost 4 bases and J lost 2; bases outside the gene matches: 5. The CDR3 is 13 residues long.

The CDR3 protein is CASTRLGGIGLSYNEQFF. CDR3 sequence (DNA): TGTGCCAGCACCCGCCTTGGCGGGATTGGTCTCTCCTACAATGAGCAGTTCTTC. The rearrangement uses TRBV11-3 and TRBJ2-1; possible D gene TRBD2, 6 bases. CDR1 and CDR2 from the germline V gene are SGHNT and YENEEA. The CDR3 extends over 18 amino acids. The V end lost 7 bases, the J end lost 0 bases, and 22 bases lay between the germline ends.

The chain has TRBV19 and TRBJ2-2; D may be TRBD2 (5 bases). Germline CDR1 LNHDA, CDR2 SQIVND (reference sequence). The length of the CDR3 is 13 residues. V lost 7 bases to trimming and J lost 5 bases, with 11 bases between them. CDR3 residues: CASKEVGTGELFF. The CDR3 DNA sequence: TGTGCCAGTAAGGAGGTGGGGACCGGGGAGCTGTTTTTT.

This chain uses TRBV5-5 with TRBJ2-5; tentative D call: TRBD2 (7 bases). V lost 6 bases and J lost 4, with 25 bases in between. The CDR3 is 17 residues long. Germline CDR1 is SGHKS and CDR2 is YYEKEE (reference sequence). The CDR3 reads CASIRGRAGRVPETQYF. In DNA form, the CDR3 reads TGTGCCAGCATCAGGGGTAGGGCAGGGAGGGTTCCAGAGACCCAGTACTTC.

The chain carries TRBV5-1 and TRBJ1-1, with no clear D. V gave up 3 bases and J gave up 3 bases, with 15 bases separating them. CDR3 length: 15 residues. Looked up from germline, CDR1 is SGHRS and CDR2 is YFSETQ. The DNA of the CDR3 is TGCGCCAGCAGCTCATTGGGGAGCGAGCACACTGAAGCTTTCTTT. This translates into CASSSLGSEHTEAFF.

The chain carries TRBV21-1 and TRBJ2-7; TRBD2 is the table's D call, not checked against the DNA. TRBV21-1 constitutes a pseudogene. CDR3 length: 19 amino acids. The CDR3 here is CASSKVFRRASGSAYEQYF. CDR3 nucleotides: TGTGCCAGCAGCAAAGTTTTTCGTAGGGCTAGCGGGTCCGCCTACGAGCAGTACTTC.

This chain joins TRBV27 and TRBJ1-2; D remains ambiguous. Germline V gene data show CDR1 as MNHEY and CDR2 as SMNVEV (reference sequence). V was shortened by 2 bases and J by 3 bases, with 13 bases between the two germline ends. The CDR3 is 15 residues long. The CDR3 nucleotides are TGTGCCAGCAGTTTAGCGGGAACAGACTACTATGGCTACACCTTC. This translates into CASSLAGTDYYGYTF.

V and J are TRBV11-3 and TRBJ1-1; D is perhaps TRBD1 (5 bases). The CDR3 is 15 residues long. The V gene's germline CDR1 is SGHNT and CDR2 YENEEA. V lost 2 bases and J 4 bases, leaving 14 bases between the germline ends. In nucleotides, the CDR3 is TGTGCCAGCAGCTTATCATATCTGGGGGGCACTGAAGCTTTCTTT. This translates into CASSLSYLGGTEAFF. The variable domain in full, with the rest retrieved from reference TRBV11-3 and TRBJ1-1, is EAGVVQSPRYKIIEKKQPVAFWCNPISGHNTLYWYLQNLGQGPELLIRYENEEAVDDSQLPKDRFSAERLKGVDSTLKIQPAELGDSAVYLCASSLSYLGGTEAFFGQGTRLTVV.

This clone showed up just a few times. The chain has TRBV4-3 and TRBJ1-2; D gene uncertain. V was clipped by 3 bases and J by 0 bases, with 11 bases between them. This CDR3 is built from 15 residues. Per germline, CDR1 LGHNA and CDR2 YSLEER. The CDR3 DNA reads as TGCGCCAGCAGCCAGGGCCAACGTACTAACTATGGCTACACCTTC. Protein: CASSQGQRTNYGYTF.

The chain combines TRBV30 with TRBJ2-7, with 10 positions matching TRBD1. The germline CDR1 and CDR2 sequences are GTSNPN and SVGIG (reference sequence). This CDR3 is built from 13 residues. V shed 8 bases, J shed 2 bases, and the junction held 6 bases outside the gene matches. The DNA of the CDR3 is TGTGCCACCGACAGGGGGCGCACCTACGAGCAGTACTTC. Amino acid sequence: CATDRGRTYEQYF.

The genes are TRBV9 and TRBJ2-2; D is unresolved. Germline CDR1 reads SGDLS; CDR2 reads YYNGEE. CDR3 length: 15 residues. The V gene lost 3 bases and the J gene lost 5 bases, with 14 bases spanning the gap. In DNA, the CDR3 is TGTGCCAGCAGCGACACCCCGCGCGGAACCGGGGAGCTGTTTTTT. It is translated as CASSDTPRGTGELFF. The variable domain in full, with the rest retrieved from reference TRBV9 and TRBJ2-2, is DSGVTQTPKHLITATGQRVTLRCSPRSGDLSVYWYQQSLDQGLQFLIQYYNGEERAKGNILERFSAQQFPDLHSELNLSSLELGDSALYFCASSDTPRGTGELFFGEGSRLTVL.

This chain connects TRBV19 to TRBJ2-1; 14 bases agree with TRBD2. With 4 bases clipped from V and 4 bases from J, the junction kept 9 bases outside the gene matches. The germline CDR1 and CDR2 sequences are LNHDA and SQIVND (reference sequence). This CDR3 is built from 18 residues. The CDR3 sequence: CASSTSHGTSGGYNEQFF. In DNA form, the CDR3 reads TGTGCCAGTAGTACCTCCCACGGGACTAGCGGGGGATACAATGAGCAGTTCTTC.

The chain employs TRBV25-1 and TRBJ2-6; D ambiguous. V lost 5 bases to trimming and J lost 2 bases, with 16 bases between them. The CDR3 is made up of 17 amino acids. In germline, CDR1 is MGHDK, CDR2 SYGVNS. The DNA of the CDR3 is TGTGCCAGCAGTTCCTCCGAGGAGAGTGCTGGGGCCAACGTCCTGACTTTC. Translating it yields CASSSSEESAGANVLTF.

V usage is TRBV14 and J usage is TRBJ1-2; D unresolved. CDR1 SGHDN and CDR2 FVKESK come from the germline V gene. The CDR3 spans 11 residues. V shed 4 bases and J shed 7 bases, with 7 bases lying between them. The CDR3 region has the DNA TGTGCCAGCAGCCGGGCGGGTGGCTACACCTTC. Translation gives CASSRAGGYTF. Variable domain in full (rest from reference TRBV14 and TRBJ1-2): EAGVTQFPSHSVIEKGQTVTLRCDPISGHDNLYWYRRVMGKEIKFLLHFVKESKQDESGMPNNRFLAERTGGTYSTLKVQPAELEDSGVYFCASSRAGGYTFGSGTRLTVV.

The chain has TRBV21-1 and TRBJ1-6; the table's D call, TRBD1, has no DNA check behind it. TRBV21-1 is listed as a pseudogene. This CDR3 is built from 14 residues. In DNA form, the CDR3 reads TGTGCCAGCAGCAAAGGAACAGGGCATTCACCCCTCCACTTT. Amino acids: CASSKGTGHSPLHF.

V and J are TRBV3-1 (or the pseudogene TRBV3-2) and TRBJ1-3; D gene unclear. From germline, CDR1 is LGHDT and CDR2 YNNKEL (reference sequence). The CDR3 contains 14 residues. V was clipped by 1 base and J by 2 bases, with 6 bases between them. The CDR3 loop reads CASSQGSAGNTIYF. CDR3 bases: TGTGCCAGCAGCCAAGGGTCAGCTGGAAACACCATATATTTT.

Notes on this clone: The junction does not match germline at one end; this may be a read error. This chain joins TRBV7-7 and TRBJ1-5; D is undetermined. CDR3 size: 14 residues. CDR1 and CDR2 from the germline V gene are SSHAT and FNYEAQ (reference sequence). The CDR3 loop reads CASSLEAGRGPQHF. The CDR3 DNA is TGTGCTAGCAGCTTAGAGGCAGGCCGGGGGCCCCAGCATTTT.

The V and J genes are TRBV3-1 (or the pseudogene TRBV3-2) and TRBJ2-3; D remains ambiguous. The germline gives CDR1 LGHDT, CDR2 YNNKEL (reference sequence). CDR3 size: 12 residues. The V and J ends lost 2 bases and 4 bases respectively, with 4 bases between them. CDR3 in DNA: TGTGCCAGCAGCCAACAGGCAGATACGCAGTATTTT. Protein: CASSQQADTQYF.

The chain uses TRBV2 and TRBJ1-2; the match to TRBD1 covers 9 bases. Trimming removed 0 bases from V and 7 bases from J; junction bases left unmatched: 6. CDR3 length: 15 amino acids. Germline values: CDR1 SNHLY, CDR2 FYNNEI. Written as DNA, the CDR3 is TGTGCCAGCAGTGAAGCAGGACAGGGGATTTTTGGCTACACCTTC. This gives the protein CASSEAGQGIFGYTF.

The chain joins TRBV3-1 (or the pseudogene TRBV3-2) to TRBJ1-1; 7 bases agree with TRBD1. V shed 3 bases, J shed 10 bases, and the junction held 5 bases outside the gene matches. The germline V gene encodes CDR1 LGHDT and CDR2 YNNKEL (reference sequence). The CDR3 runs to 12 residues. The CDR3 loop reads CASSHGQAVAFF. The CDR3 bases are TGTGCCAGCAGCCATGGACAGGCCGTAGCTTTCTTT.

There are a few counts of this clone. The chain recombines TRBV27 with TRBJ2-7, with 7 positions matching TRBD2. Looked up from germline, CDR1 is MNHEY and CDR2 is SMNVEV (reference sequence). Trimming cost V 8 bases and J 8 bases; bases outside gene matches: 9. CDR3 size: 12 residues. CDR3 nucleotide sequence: TGTGCCAGCTCACCTGGGAGGGCCAAGCAGTACTTC. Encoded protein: CASSPGRAKQYF.